This T cell receptor beta chain was identified in a study of T cell repertoires in cytomegalovirus infection. Broader study findings: The ex vivo response showed dominance by HLA-C-restricted CMV-specific TCR beta clonotypes.

CDR3 length equals 14 residues. V shed 6 bases and J shed 2 bases, with 12 bases lying between them. In germline, CDR1 is SGHDT, CDR2 YYEEEE. TCRdb called the reads again in MiXCR, with one record for every CDR3 protein. The sample carries roughly 630,000 distinct CDR3 sequences, approximately 25% recorded once. A note on this clonotype: Its antigen is not known.

The receptor was derived from a human donor in good health (CMV status not recorded). Some clones in this sample may be carry-over from other donors' samples. The J gene is TRBJ2-1, the V gene TRBV5-6; D perhaps matches TRBD2 (5 bases). The sample consisted of CD8+ T cells from PBMCs. The CDR3 spells CASNEGSPYNEQFF. CDR3 in DNA: TGTGCCAGCAACGAGGGTTCGCCCTACAATGAGCAGTTCTTC.